One sample yielded the 9 T cell receptor beta chains listed below, sequenced in a study of blood T cells in healthy people across ages. Primers used in a second PCR of roughly 6 to 11 cycles were a sample-barcoded 5' primer and a J-beta primer mix. A single record per CDR3 protein comes from TCRdb applying MiXCR to the 5' RACE reads. The sample holds hundreds of thousands of distinct CDR3 sequences, around 42% seen once. The sample comprised blood. Source of these receptors: a man aged 60 to 69 in good health.

The gene calls are TRBV2 and TRBJ2-5; TRBD1 aligns across 8 bases. CDR3 length: 14 amino acids. Germline trimming cut 5 bases from V and 5 bases from J; bases unmatched to any gene: 7. The germline V gene encodes CDR1 SNHLY and CDR2 FYNNEI. The chain's CDR3 is CASSWAGGVETQYF. The CDR3 DNA sequence: TGTGCCAGCAGTTGGGCAGGGGGCGTTGAGACCCAGTACTTC.

This clonotype was observed once. This chain's CDR3 is CASSLSGGVAEAFF. CDR3 coding DNA: TGTGCCAGCAGCTTAAGTGGGGGAGTCGCTGAAGCTTTCTTT. The rearrangement joins TRBV7-2 to TRBJ1-1, with D possibly TRBD1 on 5 matching bases. The CDR3 sequence is 14 residues long. Germline V gene lookup returns CDR1 SGHTA and CDR2 FQGNSA. Trimming took 2 bases from V and 6 from J, leaving 13 bases between them. Full variable domain (outside the CDR3, taken from reference TRBV7-2 and TRBJ1-1): GAGVSQSPSNKVTEKGKDVELRCDPISGHTALYWYRQSLGQGLEFLIYFQGNSAPDKSGLPSDRFSAERTGGSVSTLTIQRTQQEDSAVYLCASSLSGGVAEAFFGQGTRLTVV.

This sequence joins TRBV27 and TRBJ2-5; no clear D gene. V was pared by 4 bases and J by 2 bases, with 11 bases between. There are 14 residues in the CDR3. Germline assignment: CDR1 MNHEY and CDR2 SMNVEV (reference sequence). The CDR3 is CASSSRTRQETQYF. DNA for the CDR3: TGTGCCAGCAGTTCCAGGACCCGTCAAGAGACCCAGTACTTC.

This clonotype was observed a few times. The chain employs TRBV5-1 and TRBJ1-4; weak D call: TRBD1 (5 bases). The CDR3 spans 17 residues. V gave up 7 bases and J gave up 0 bases, with 19 bases separating them. The germline V gene encodes CDR1 SGHRS and CDR2 YFSETQ. The CDR3 nucleotides read TGCGCCAGCCGACTGGGGCGAAGTGGTGCAACTAATGAAAAACTGTTTTTT. It encodes CASRLGRSGATNEKLFF.

The chain is built from TRBV5-5 and TRBJ2-7, with D possibly being TRBD2 (5 bases). V lost 1 base to trimming and J lost 3 bases, with 14 bases between them. Germline V gene data show CDR1 as SGHKS and CDR2 as YYEKEE (reference sequence). The CDR3 has 15 residues. This chain's CDR3 is CASSLLTSGYYEQYF. The CDR3 DNA sequence: TGTGCCAGCAGCTTGCTCACAAGCGGATACTACGAGCAGTACTTC.

The chain joins TRBV27 to TRBJ2-3, with 7 bases lining up with TRBD2. This CDR3 has 16 amino acids. Germline trimming cut 7 bases from V and 0 bases from J; bases unmatched to any gene: 10. CDR1 MNHEY and CDR2 SMNVEV come from the germline V gene (reference sequence). The CDR3 sequence: CASTGRGSHSTDTQYF. In nucleotides, the CDR3 is TGTGCCAGCACGGGGCGGGGGAGCCACAGCACAGATACGCAGTATTTT.

This sequence joins TRBV7-6 and TRBJ2-5, with D hard to call. This CDR3 comprises 15 residues. V shed 1 base and J shed 5 bases, with 14 bases lying between them. The germline V gene has CDR1 SGHVS and CDR2 FNYEAQ. The CDR3 sequence: CASSLVVALRETQYF. CDR3 bases: TGTGCCAGCAGCTTAGTGGTTGCCCTTCGGGAGACCCAGTACTTC. Full variable domain (missing parts from reference TRBV7-6 and TRBJ2-5): GAGVSQSPRYKVTKRGQDVALRCDPISGHVSLYWYRQALGQGPEFLTYFNYEAQQDKSGLPNDRFSAERPEGSISTLTIQRTEQRDSAMYRCASSLVVALRETQYFGPGTRLLVL.

CDR3 in amino acids: CATAQEWYNEQFF. For the CDR3, the DNA is TGTGCCACCGCACAAGAATGGTACAATGAGCAGTTCTTC. The chain uses TRBV12-3 or TRBV12-4 and TRBJ2-1; no reliable D call. The CDR3 contains 13 residues. The V end lost 10 bases, the J end lost 4 bases, and 14 bases lay between the germline ends.

The J gene is TRBJ2-7, the V gene TRBV3-1; a weak D match, TRBD1 (7 bases). The CDR3 has 17 amino acids. CDR1 LGHDT and CDR2 YNNKEL come from the germline V gene (reference sequence). Deletions cut 3 bases from V and 2 bases from J, with 20 bases between. CDR3 loop: CASSQWGAGQSTYEQYF. The CDR3 DNA is TGTGCCAGCAGCCAGTGGGGTGCGGGACAGAGTACCTACGAGCAGTACTTC.